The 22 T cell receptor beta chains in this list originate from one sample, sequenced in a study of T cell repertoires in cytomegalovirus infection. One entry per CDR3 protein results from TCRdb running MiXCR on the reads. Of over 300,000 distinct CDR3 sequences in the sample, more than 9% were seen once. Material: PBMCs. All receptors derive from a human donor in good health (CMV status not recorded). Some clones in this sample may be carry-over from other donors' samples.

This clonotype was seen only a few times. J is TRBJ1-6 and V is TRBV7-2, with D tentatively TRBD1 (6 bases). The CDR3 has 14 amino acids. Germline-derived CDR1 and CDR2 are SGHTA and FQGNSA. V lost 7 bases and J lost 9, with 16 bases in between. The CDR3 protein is CASTEGGASSPLHF. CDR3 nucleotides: TGTGCCAGCACCGAGGGGGGGGCGTCTTCACCCCTCCACTTT.

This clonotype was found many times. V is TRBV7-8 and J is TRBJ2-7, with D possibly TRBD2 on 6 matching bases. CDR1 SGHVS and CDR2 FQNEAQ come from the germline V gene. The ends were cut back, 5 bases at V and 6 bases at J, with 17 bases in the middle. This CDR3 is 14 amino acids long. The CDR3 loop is CASSQSGRRGEQYF. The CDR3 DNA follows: TGTGCCAGCAGCCAAAGCGGCAGGAGGGGCGAGCAGTACTTC.

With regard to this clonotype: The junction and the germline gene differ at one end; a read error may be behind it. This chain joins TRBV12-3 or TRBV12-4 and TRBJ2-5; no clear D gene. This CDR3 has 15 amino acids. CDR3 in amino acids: CASSARPLTRRRITF. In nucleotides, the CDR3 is TGTGCCAGCAGTGCCCGGCCCTTGACTCGCAGGCGAATCACCTTC.

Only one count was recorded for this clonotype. The CDR3 loop is CASSLALNNLYGYTF. The CDR3 region has the DNA TGTGCCAGCAGCTTGGCCCTCAATAACCTCTATGGCTACACCTTC. The gene calls are TRBV5-5 and TRBJ1-2; D is uncertain. CDR3 length: 15 residues. Germline assignment: CDR1 SGHKS and CDR2 YYEKEE (reference sequence). V gave up 0 bases and J gave up 4 bases, with 13 bases separating them. The full variable domain, rest sourced from reference TRBV5-5 and TRBJ1-2, is DAGVTQSPTHLIKTRGQQVTLRCSPISGHKSVSWYQQVLGQGPQFIFQYYEKEERGRGNFPDRFSARQFPNYSSELNVNALLLGDSALYLCASSLALNNLYGYTFGSGTRLTVV.

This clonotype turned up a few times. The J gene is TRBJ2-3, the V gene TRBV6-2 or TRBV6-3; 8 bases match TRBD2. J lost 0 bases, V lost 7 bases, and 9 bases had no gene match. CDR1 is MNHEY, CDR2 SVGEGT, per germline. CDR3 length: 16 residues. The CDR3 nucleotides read TGTGCCAGCAAAACCAGCGGGGGAGGGAGCACAGATACGCAGTATTTT. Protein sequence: CASKTSGGGSTDTQYF.

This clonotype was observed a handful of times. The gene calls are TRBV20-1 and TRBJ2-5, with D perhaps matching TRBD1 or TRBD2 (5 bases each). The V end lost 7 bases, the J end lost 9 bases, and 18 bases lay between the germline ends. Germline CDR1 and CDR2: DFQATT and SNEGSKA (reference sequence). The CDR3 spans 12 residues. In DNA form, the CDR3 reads TGCAGTGTTACGACCGGGGTAGGGGCCCAGTACTTC. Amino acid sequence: CSVTTGVGAQYF.

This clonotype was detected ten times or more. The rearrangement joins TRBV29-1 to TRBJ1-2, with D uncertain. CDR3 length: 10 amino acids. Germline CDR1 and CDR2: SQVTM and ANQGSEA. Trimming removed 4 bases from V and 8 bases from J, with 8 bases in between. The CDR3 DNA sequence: TGCAGCGTTGTAGGTGGAGGCTACACCTTC. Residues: CSVVGGGYTF.

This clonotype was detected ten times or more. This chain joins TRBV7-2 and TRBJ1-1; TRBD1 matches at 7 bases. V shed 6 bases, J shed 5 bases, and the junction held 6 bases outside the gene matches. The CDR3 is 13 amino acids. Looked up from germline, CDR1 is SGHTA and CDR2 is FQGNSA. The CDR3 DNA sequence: TGTGCCAGCAGTTCTCAACAGGGGACTGAAGCTTTCTTT. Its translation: CASSSQQGTEAFF.

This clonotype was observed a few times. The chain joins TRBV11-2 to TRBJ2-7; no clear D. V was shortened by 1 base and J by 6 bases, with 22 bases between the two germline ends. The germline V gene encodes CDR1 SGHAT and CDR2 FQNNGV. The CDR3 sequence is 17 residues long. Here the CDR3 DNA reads TGTGCCAGCAGCTTAGCGAGAAAGGGATCACGCCCGCTCGAGCAGTACTTC. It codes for CASSLARKGSRPLEQYF.

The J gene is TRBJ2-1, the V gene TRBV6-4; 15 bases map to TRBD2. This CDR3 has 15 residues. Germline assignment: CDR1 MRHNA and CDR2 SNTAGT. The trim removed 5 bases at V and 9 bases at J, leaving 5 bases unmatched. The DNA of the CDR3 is TGTGCCAGCAGTATTTCGGGACTAGCGGGAGGTGAGCAGTTCTTC. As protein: CASSISGLAGGEQFF.

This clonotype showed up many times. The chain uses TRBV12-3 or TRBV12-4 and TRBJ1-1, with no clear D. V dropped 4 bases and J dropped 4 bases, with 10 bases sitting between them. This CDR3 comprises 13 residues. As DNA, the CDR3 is TGTGCCAGCAGTTCCTCACTATTCACTGAAGCTTTCTTT. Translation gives CASSSSLFTEAFF.

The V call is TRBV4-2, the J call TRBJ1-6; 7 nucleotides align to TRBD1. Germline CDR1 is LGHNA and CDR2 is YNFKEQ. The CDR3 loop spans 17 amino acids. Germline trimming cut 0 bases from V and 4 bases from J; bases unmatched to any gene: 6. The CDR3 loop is CASSQDGAGGYNSPLHF. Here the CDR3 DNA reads TGTGCCAGCAGCCAAGATGGGGCAGGGGGATATAATTCACCCCTCCACTTT.

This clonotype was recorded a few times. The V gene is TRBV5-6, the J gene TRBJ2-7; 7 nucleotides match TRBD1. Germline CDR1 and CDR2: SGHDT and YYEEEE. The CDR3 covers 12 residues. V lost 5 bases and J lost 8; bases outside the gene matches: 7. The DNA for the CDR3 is TGTGCCAGCAGATCTTATAGGGGGCAGCAGTACTTC. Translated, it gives CASRSYRGQQYF.

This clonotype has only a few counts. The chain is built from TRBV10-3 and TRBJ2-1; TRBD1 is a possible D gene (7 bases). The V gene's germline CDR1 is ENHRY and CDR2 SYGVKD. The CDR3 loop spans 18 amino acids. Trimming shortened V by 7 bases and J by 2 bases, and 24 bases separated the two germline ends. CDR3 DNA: TGTGCCATCATGGGCCGGACAGGTCGAGGGGAGGCCTACAATGAGCAGTTCTTC. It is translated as CAIMGRTGRGEAYNEQFF.

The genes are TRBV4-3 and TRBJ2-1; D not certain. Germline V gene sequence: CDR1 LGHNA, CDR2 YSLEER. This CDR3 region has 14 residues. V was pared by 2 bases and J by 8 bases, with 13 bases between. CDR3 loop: CASSQTVGLDEQFF. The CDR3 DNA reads TGCGCCAGCAGCCAAACCGTCGGCTTGGATGAGCAGTTCTTC.

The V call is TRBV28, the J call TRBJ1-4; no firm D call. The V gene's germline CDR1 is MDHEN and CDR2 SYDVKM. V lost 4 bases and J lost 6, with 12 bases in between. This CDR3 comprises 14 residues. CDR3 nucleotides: TGTGCCAGCAGTTACGGCAGACCTGATGAAAAACTGTTTTTT. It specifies CASSYGRPDEKLFF.

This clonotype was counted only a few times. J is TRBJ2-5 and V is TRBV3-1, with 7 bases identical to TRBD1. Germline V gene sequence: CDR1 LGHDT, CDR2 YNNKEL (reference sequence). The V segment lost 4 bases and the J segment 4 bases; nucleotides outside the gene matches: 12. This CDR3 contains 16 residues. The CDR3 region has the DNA TGTGCCAGCAGCCGGACCGGTACAGGGGTTTTAGAGACCCAGTACTTC. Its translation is CASSRTGTGVLETQYF.

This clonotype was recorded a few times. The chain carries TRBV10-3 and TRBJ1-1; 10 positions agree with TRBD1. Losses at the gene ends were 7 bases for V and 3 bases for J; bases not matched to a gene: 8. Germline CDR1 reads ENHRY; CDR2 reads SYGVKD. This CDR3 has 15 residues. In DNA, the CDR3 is TGTGCCATCAATGACCCCGGGACAGGGGACACTGAAGCTTTCTTT. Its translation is CAINDPGTGDTEAFF.

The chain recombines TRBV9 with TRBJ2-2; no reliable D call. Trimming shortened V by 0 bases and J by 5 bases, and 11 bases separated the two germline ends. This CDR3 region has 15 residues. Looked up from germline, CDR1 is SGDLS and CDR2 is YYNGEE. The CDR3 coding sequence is TGTGCCAGCAGCGTAGGGCTCGTGGGGACCGGGGAGCTGTTTTTT. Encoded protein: CASSVGLVGTGELFF.

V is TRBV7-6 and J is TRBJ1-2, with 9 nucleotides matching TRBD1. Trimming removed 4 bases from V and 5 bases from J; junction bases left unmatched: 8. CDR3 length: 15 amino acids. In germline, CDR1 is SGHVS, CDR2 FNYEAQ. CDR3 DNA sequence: TGTGCCAGCAGCTCACGGACAGGGGCCCCTTATGGCTACACCTTC. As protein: CASSSRTGAPYGYTF.

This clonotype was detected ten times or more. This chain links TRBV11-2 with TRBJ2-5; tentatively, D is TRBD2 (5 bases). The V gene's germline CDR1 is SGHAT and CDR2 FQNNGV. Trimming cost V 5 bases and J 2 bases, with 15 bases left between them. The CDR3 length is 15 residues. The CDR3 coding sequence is TGTGCCAGCAGCCCCGGTGCTGGACTTCAAGAGACCCAGTACTTC. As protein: CASSPGAGLQETQYF.

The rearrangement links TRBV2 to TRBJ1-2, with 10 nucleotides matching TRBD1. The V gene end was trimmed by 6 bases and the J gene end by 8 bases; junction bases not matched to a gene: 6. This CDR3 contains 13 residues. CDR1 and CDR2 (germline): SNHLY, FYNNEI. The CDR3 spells CASRTGGSGGYTF. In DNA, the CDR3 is TGTGCCAGCAGGACAGGGGGCTCAGGAGGCTACACCTTC.